This T cell receptor (beta chain) was identified in a study of T-cell reconstitution after alpha-beta-depleted transplantation in children. This CDR3 is 11 amino acids long. The germline V and J ends were trimmed by 4 bases and 3 bases, with 3 bases remaining between them. Germline loops: CDR1 LNHDA, CDR2 SQIVND (reference sequence). This sample's TCRbeta library carried unique molecular identifier barcodes. Via MiXCR, TCRdb re-called the PCR reads, giving one row per CDR3 protein. The sample shows 200,000 to 250,000 distinct CDR3 sequences, roughly 11% of them seen only once. The table lists this clonotype with many counts.

The source was PBMCs, collected before TCRalphabeta/CD19-depleted stem cell transplant. The receptor's source is a child under two years old with acute myeloid leukemia, due to receive a stem cell transplant. The chain carries TRBV19 and TRBJ1-1; D unclear. The CDR3 nucleotides read TGTGCCAGTAGTACATACACTGAAGCTTTCTTT. This gives the protein CASSTYTEAFF.